Detailed here is one T cell receptor beta chain. Its matching antigen is unknown. The data were obtained in a study of T-cell memory formation after mild COVID-19. The study's findings and limits: What remained unconfirmed was the SARS-CoV-2 specificity of second-wave clones peaking on day 37.

TCRdb processed the 5' RACE reads anew with MiXCR; each CDR3 protein has one entry. The sample lists some 260,000 distinct CDR3 sequences, about a sixth occurring once. V shed 3 bases and J shed 4 bases, with 12 bases lying between them. The CDR3 covers 14 residues. CDR1 is MRHNA, CDR2 SNTAGT, per germline. The TCR sequence derives from a man younger than 35 who had mild COVID-19 (a few samples of this study predate the infection). Cell type and time point are not known. Sequencing was carried out using PBMCs or a T cell subset sorted from them (not recorded which). This sequence joins TRBV6-4 and TRBJ1-2, with no clear D. DNA for the CDR3: TGTGCCAGCAGTGAGTCTTCCCGTAGCTATGGCTACACCTTC. Translated, it gives CASSESSRSYGYTF.